The 23 T cell receptor beta chains below were found in one sample sequenced in a study of lymphopenia after photon versus proton radiotherapy. Here immunoSEQ multiplex PCR was the method, and the copy in TCRdb shows in-frame clones only, minus some. This sample carries roughly 45,000 clones, roughly 87% of them seen once, and the ten largest clones take about 2%. The sample consisted of peripheral blood, taken from a patient treated with photon-based radiotherapy. The receptor set was obtained from a man between 35 and 55 years old with gastric cancer.

CDR3 DNA sequence: TGTGTCAGAAGCCCAAGGACAGGGGAGCGGGAGACCCAGTACTTC. It codes for CVRSPRTGERETQYF. This chain connects TRBV7-5 to TRBJ2-5; the tabulated D call, TRBD1, remains unverified against the DNA. TRBV7-5 is assigned pseudogene status. The CDR3 sequence is 15 residues long.

The rearrangement uses TRBV5-1 and TRBJ1-4; 7 bases are a match to TRBD1. Germline CDR1 SGHRS, CDR2 YFSETQ. CDR3 length: 13 residues. Unmatched junction bases numbered 5, after V lost 4 bases and J lost 8 bases. CDR3 region: CASSTDRAEKLFF. CDR3 bases: TGCGCCAGCAGCACTGACAGGGCGGAAAAACTGTTTTTT.

The chain is built from TRBV30 and TRBJ1-2; a weak D match, TRBD1 (6 bases). The CDR3 runs 13 residues. Germline V gives CDR1 GTSNPN, CDR2 SVGIG (reference sequence). Trimming stripped 6 bases from V and 8 bases from J, with 19 bases between. CDR3 bases: TGTGCCTGCGTAAACAGGGTAGGGGTGGGCTACACCTTC. This encodes CACVNRVGVGYTF.

The J gene is TRBJ2-2, the V gene TRBV6-5, with 8 bases fitting TRBD1. The V segment lost 8 bases and the J segment 5 bases; nucleotides outside the gene matches: 10. The length of the CDR3 is 15 residues. The germline gives CDR1 MNHEY, CDR2 SVGAGI. CDR3 region: CASRGGTGSTGELFF. As DNA, the CDR3 is TGTGCCAGCCGAGGGGGGACAGGCTCAACCGGGGAGCTGTTTTTT.

The chain couples TRBV27 to TRBJ1-6; TRBD1 might be the D (6 bases). Trimming stripped 2 bases from V and 8 bases from J, with 13 bases between. The germline CDR1 and CDR2 sequences are MNHEY and SMNVEV (reference sequence). The CDR3 runs to 15 residues. The CDR3: CASSLRGPWDSPLHF. The CDR3 nucleotides are TGTGCCAGCAGTTTACGGGGGCCTTGGGATTCACCCCTCCACTTT.

This chain links TRBV5-1 with TRBJ1-3, with a weak D call TRBD1 (5 bases). Germline V gives CDR1 SGHRS, CDR2 YFSETQ. Between the trimmed V and J ends, which lost 4 bases and 4 bases, there was a span of 24 bases. The CDR3 runs to 18 residues. In DNA, the CDR3 is TGCGCCAGCAGCCCTTACCGGAGCGCAGGGCCGGGGGGAAACACCATATATTTT. Its protein is CASSPYRSAGPGGNTIYF.

This chain links TRBV7-2 with TRBJ1-1; the D gene is possibly TRBD1 (6 bases). CDR3 length: 14 amino acids. Germline V CDR1 and CDR2: SGHTA, FQGNSA. The V end was cut by 2 bases, the J end by 11 bases, with 18 bases between. The CDR3 nucleotides read TGTGCCAGCAGCTTATTGGGGGCCCGCCGCAGTGCTTTCTTT. Translated, it gives CASSLLGARRSAFF.

This clone showed up just once. The genes are TRBV7-9 and TRBJ2-7; D unclear. The CDR3 loop spans 16 amino acids. V lost 1 base and J lost 0, with 13 bases in between. Germline V gives CDR1 SEHNR, CDR2 FQNEAQ (reference sequence). The CDR3, as DNA: TGTGCCAGCAGCTTAGTCCCCCCACTGAGCTCCTACGAGCAGTACTTC. Translation gives CASSLVPPLSSYEQYF.

The CDR3 loop reads CSVEPTGGYEQYF. CDR3 coding DNA: TGCAGCGTCGAACCCACAGGGGGCTACGAGCAGTACTTC. This chain connects TRBV29-1 to TRBJ2-7; TRBD1 agrees at 8 bases. Germline V lookup: CDR1 SQVTM, CDR2 ANQGSEA. This CDR3 has 13 residues. V lost 6 bases and J lost 3; bases outside the gene matches: 7.

This chain joins TRBV11-3 and TRBJ2-3, with D unresolved. CDR3 length equals 14 residues. Trimming left V 5 bases short and J 0 bases short, with 9 bases between. CDR1 and CDR2 from the germline V gene are SGHNT and YENEEA. The chain's CDR3 is CASSLGASTDTQYF. In DNA, the CDR3 is TGTGCCAGCAGCCTCGGAGCTAGCACAGATACGCAGTATTTT.

The rearrangement uses TRBV6-5 and TRBJ1-1; D call uncertain. The germline CDR1 and CDR2 sequences are MNHEY and SVGAGI. This CDR3 is 13 amino acids long. Trimming left V 5 bases short and J 1 base short, with 8 bases between. The CDR3 nucleotides are TGTGCCAGCAGTAGGACTTCGAACACTGAAGCTTTCTTT. Its protein product is CASSRTSNTEAFF.

This clone was detected once. The chain links TRBV6-1 to TRBJ1-6; 9 positions agree with TRBD1. Germline CDR1 MNHNS, CDR2 SASEGT. J gave up 7 bases and V 0 bases, and 4 bases lay outside the gene matches. The CDR3 has 16 amino acids. The CDR3 protein is CASSEAPTGGNSPLHF. The CDR3 nucleotides are TGTGCCAGCAGTGAAGCTCCTACAGGGGGCAATTCACCCCTCCACTTT.

The chain recombines TRBV5-1 with TRBJ1-1, with TRBD1 identical over 9 bases. The CDR3 covers 15 residues. V trimming: 2 bases; J trimming: 1 base; junction bases outside the gene matches: 3. Germline V gene sequence: CDR1 SGHRS, CDR2 YFSETQ. The CDR3, as DNA: TGCGCCAGCAGCTTACGGGGACAGGGGAACACTGAAGCTTTCTTT. Translation: CASSLRGQGNTEAFF.

V usage is TRBV7-8 and J usage is TRBJ2-2, with a tentative D call TRBD2 (6 bases). With 1 base removed from V and 4 bases from J, the gap between germline ends came to 16 bases. The length of the CDR3 is 17 residues. Germline V gene sequence: CDR1 SGHVS, CDR2 FQNEAQ. Here the CDR3 reads CASSLETWAGRTGELFF. The CDR3 DNA reads as TGTGCCAGCAGCTTAGAGACGTGGGCGGGGCGCACCGGGGAGCTGTTTTTT. The entire variable domain, with the rest obtained from reference TRBV7-8 and TRBJ2-2, is as follows: GAGVSQSPRYKVAKRGQDVALRCDPISGHVSLFWYQQALGQGPEFLTYFQNEAQLDKSGLPSDRFFAERPEGSVSTLKIQRTQQEDSAVYLCASSLETWAGRTGELFFGEGSRLTVL.

This sequence joins TRBV14 and TRBJ1-4; no reliable D call. The V and J ends lost 3 bases and 5 bases respectively, with 16 bases between them. The CDR3 runs to 16 residues. Looked up from germline, CDR1 is SGHDN and CDR2 is FVKESK. As DNA, the CDR3 is TGTGCCAGCAGCCAGGGGTCGACACGCATGAATGAAAAACTGTTTTTT. Protein: CASSQGSTRMNEKLFF.

The chain has TRBV5-6 and TRBJ2-7; a possible D gene is TRBD2 (7 bases). Trimming left V 4 bases short and J 7 bases short, with 18 bases between. This CDR3 region has 14 residues. Germline values: CDR1 SGHDT, CDR2 YYEEEE. This CDR3 is CASSPEGGLWEQYF. In nucleotides, the CDR3 is TGTGCCAGCAGCCCCGAGGGGGGGCTATGGGAGCAGTACTTC.

The chain carries TRBV14 and TRBJ2-7, with 7 bases fitting TRBD1. Unmatched junction bases numbered 11, after V lost 4 bases and J lost 8 bases. CDR3 size: 14 residues. The germline V gene has CDR1 SGHDN and CDR2 FVKESK. CDR3 residues: CASSPPWTGSQQYF. In DNA form, the CDR3 reads TGTGCCAGCAGCCCGCCTTGGACAGGATCGCAGCAGTACTTC.

Regarding this clone: The same CDR3 also results from other DNA sequences found in this sample. The gene calls are TRBV9 and TRBJ1-5; D gene ambiguous. There are 13 residues in the CDR3. Germline values: CDR1 SGDLS, CDR2 YYNGEE. V was pared by 0 bases and J by 4 bases, with 5 bases between. CDR3 amino acids: CASSVDGNQPQHF. CDR3 DNA: TGTGCCAGCAGCGTAGACGGGAATCAGCCCCAGCATTTT.

The V call is TRBV4-3, the J call TRBJ2-7, with unresolved D. The CDR3 loop spans 14 amino acids. Germline V gene lookup returns CDR1 LGHNA and CDR2 YSLEER. Trimming shortened V by 0 bases and J by 3 bases, and 9 bases separated the two germline ends. The CDR3 is CASSQDLRVYEQYF. CDR3 DNA: TGCGCCAGCAGCCAAGATCTCCGGGTCTACGAGCAGTACTTC.

The chain has TRBV11-2 and TRBJ2-7; D is uncertain. Germline lookup yields CDR1 SGHAT and CDR2 FQNNGV. The CDR3 extends over 15 amino acids. Trimming cost V 5 bases and J 0 bases, with 14 bases left between them. The CDR3 bases are TGTGCCAGCAGCCTTACGGACGGCCGCTCCTACGAGCAGTACTTC. Translated, it gives CASSLTDGRSYEQYF.

In regard to this clone: The junction does not match germline at one end; this may be a read error. V gene TRBV6-5 combines with J gene TRBJ1-1; the D is unclear. This CDR3 comprises 11 residues. CDR1 and CDR2 from the germline V gene are MNHEY and SVGAGI. CDR3 nucleotides: TGTGCCAGCAGTGGATACGAGGGTTCATCCTTT. Translation: CASSGYEGSSF.

This clone was seen more than once but under ten times. The chain recombines TRBV5-6 with TRBJ1-5; a weak D match, TRBD1 (5 bases). V lost 5 bases and J lost 4, with 13 bases in between. CDR1 and CDR2 (germline): SGHDT, YYEEEE. The CDR3 has 14 residues. CDR3 coding DNA: TGTGCCAGCAGTGTCGGGACTCCTAATCAGCCCCAGCATTTT. Protein sequence: CASSVGTPNQPQHF.

This clone was seen only once. CDR3 in amino acids: CASGLPYTEAFF. CDR3 coding DNA: TGTGCTAGTGGTTTGCCATACACTGAAGCTTTCTTT. The chain uses TRBV12-5 and TRBJ1-1; D is unresolved. V shed 2 bases and J shed 3 bases, with 4 bases lying between them. There are 12 residues in the CDR3. Per the germline V gene, CDR1 is LGHNT and CDR2 is FRNRAP.